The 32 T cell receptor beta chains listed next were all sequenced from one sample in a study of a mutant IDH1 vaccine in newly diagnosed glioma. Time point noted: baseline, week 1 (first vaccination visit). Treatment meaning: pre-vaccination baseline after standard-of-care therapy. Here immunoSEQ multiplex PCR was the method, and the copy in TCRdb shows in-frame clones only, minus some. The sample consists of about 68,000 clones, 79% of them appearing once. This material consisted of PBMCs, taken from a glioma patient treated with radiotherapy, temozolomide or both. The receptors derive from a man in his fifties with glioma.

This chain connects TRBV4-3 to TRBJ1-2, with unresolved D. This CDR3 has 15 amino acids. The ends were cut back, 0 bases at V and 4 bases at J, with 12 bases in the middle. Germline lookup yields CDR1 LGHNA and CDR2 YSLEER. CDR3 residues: CASSQDLAVAYGYTF. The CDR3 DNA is TGCGCCAGCAGCCAAGATCTCGCAGTCGCCTATGGCTACACCTTC.

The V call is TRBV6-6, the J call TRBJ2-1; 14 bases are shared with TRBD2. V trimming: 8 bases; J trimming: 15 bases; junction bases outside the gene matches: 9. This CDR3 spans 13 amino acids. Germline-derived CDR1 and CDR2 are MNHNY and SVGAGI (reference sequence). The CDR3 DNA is TGTGCCAGCGGGGGACTAGCGGGGGAGGAGGGGTTCTTC. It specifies CASGGLAGEEGFF.

The CDR3 region is CASSYHNTEAFF. The CDR3 nucleotides read TGTGCCAGCAGCTACCATAACACTGAAGCTTTCTTT. The rearrangement uses TRBV7-9 and TRBJ1-1; unclear D gene. Per the germline V gene, CDR1 is SEHNR and CDR2 is FQNEAQ (reference sequence). With 4 bases removed from V and 2 bases from J, the gap between germline ends came to 5 bases. The CDR3 has 12 residues. The full variable domain, in which reference TRBV7-9 and TRBJ1-1 provide the parts outside the CDR3, is DTGVSQNPRHKITKRGQNVTFRCDPISEHNRLYWYRQTLGQGPEFLTYFQNEAQLEKSRLLSDRFSAERPKGSFSTLEIQRTEQGDSAMYLCASSYHNTEAFFGQGTRLTVV.

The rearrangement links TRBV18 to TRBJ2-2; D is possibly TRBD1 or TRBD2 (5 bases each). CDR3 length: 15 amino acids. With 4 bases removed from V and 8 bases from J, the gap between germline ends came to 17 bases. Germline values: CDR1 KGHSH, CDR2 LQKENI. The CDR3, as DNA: TGTGCCAGCTCACAGGGACGGCGCCTTGATGGGGAGCTGTTTTTT. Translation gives CASSQGRRLDGELFF.

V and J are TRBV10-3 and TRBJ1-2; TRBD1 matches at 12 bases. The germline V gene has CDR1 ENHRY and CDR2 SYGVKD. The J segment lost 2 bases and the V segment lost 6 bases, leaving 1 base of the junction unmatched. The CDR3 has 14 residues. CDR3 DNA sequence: TGTGCCATCAGGGGACAGGGGGCGAACTATGGCTACACCTTC. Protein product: CAIRGQGANYGYTF.

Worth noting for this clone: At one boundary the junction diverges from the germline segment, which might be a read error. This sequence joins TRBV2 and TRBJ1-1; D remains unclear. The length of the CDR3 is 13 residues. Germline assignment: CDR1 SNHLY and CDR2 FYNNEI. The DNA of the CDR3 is TGTGCTAGCACGATTGCACAGAACACTGAAGCTTTCTTT. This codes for CASTIAQNTEAFF.

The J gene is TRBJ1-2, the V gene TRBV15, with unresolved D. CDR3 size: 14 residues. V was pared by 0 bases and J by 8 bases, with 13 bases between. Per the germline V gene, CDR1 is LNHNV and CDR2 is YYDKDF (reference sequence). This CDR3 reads CATSRDPSYIGYTF. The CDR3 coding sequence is TGTGCCACCAGCAGAGACCCATCCTATATCGGCTACACCTTC.

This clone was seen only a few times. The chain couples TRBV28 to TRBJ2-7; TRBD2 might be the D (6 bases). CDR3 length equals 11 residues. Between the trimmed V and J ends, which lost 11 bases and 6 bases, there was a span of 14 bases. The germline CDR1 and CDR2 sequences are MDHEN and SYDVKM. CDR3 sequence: CASGLSSEQYF. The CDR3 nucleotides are TGTGCCTCGGGACTCTCATCCGAGCAGTACTTC. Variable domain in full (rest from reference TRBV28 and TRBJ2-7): DVKVTQSSRYLVKRTGEKVFLECVQDMDHENMFWYRQDPGLGLRLIYFSYDVKMKEKGDIPEGYSVSREKKERFSLILESASTNQTSMYLCASGLSSEQYFGPGTRLTVT.

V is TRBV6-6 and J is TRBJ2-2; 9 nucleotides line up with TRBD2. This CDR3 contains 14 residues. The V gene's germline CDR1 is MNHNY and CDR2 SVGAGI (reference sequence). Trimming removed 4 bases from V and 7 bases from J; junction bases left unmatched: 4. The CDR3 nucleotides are TGTGCCAGCAGTTCCAGGCGGGGGGGCGGGGAGCTGTTTTTT. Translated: CASSSRRGGGELFF.

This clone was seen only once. The CDR3 loop reads CASGGVIGTQYF. Here the CDR3 DNA reads TGTGCCAGCGGGGGGGTAATTGGTACGCAGTATTTT. This chain uses TRBV2 with TRBJ2-3; TRBD2 agrees at 7 bases. The CDR3 contains 12 residues. J was trimmed by 8 bases and V by 8 bases; bases with no gene match: 7. Germline V lookup: CDR1 SNHLY, CDR2 FYNNEI.

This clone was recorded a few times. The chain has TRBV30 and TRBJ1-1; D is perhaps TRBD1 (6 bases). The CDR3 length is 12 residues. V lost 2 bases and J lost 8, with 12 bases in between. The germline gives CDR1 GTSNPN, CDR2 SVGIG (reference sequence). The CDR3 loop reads CAWSSTGVEAFF. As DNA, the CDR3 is TGTGCCTGGAGTTCGACAGGAGTGGAAGCTTTCTTT.

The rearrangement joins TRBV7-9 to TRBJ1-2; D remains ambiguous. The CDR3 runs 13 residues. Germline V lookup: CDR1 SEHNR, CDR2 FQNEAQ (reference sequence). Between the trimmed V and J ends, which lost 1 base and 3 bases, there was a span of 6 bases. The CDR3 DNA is TGTGCCAGCAGCTTAGATTTGGACTATGGCTACACCTTC. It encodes CASSLDLDYGYTF. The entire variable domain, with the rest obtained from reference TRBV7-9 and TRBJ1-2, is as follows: DTGVSQNPRHKITKRGQNVTFRCDPISEHNRLYWYRQTLGQGPEFLTYFQNEAQLEKSRLLSDRFSAERPKGSFSTLEIQRTEQGDSAMYLCASSLDLDYGYTFGSGTRLTVV.

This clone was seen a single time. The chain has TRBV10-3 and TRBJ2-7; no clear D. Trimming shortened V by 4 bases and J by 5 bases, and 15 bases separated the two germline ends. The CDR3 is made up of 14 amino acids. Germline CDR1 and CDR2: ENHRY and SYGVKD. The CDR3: CAISGQSEVHEQYF. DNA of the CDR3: TGTGCCATCAGTGGTCAGTCTGAGGTCCACGAGCAGTACTTC.

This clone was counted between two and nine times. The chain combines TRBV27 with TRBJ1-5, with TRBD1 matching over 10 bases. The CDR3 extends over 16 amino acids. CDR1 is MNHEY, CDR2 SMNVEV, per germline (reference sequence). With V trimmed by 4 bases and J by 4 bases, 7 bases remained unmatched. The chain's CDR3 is CASSSLTGGMNQPQHF. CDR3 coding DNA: TGTGCCAGCAGTTCGCTGACAGGGGGCATGAATCAGCCCCAGCATTTT.

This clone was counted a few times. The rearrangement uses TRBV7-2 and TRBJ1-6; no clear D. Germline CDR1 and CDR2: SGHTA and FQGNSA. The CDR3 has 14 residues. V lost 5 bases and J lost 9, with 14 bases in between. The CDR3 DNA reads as TGTGCCAGCAGCCAAGACGATAATCCTTCACCCCTCCACTTT. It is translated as CASSQDDNPSPLHF.

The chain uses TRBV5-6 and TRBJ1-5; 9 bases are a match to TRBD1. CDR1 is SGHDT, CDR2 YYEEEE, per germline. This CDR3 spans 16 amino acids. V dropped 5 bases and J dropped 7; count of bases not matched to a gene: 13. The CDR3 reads CASRKYTGGRGQPQHF. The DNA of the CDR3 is TGTGCCAGCAGAAAGTATACAGGGGGCCGGGGACAGCCCCAGCATTTT.

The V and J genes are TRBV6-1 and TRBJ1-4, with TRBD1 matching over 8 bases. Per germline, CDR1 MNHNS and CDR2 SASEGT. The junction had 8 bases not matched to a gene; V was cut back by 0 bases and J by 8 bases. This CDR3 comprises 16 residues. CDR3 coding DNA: TGTGCCAGCAGTGAAGCGCGGACAGGGAGTGAAGAAAAACTGTTTTTT. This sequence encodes CASSEARTGSEEKLFF.

CDR3 nucleotides: TGTGCCAGCAGCCAAGTAGGTGGTAGGGCCACCCTCCACTTT. Protein product: CASSQVGGRATLHF. The chain combines TRBV14 with TRBJ1-6; D gene uncertain. CDR3 size: 14 residues. CDR1 is SGHDN, CDR2 FVKESK, per germline. Deletions cut 1 base from V and 14 bases from J, with 15 bases between.

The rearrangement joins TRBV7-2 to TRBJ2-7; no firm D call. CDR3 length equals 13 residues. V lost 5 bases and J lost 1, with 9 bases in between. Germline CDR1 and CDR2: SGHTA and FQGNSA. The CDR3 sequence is CASSRAASYEQYF. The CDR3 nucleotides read TGTGCCAGCAGCCGCGCGGCTTCCTACGAGCAGTACTTC. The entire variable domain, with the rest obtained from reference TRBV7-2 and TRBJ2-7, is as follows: GAGVSQSPSNKVTEKGKDVELRCDPISGHTALYWYRQSLGQGLEFLIYFQGNSAPDKSGLPSDRFSAERTGGSVSTLTIQRTQQEDSAVYLCASSRAASYEQYFGPGTRLTVT.

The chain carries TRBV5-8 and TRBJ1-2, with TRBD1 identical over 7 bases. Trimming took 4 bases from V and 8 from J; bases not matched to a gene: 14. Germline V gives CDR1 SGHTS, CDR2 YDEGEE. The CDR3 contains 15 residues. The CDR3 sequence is CASSGFDRAHFGYTF. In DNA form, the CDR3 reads TGTGCCAGCAGCGGTTTCGACAGGGCCCATTTCGGCTACACCTTC.

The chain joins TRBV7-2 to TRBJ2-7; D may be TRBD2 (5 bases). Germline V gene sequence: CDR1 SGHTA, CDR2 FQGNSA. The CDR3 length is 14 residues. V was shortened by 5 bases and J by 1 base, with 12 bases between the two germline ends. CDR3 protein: CASSLRDWSYEQYF. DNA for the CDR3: TGTGCCAGCAGCCTCCGGGATTGGTCCTACGAGCAGTACTTC.

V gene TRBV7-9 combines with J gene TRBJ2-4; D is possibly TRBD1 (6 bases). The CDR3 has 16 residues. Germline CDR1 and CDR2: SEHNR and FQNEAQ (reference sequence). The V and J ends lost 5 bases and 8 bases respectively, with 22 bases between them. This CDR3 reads CASSTSLGQQRDIQYF. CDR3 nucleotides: TGTGCCAGCAGCACGTCGTTGGGACAACAGAGGGACATTCAGTACTTC.

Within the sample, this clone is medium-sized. The CDR3 DNA is TGTGCCAGCAGCCGCGAAACAGGGGGGCTAGATACGCAGTATTTT. It specifies CASSRETGGLDTQYF. This rearrangement joins TRBV7-2 to TRBJ2-3; 8 bases align to TRBD1. V gave up 5 bases and J gave up 5 bases; unmatched junction bases: 9. CDR1 is SGHTA and CDR2 is FQGNSA in the germline V gene. This CDR3 has 15 residues.

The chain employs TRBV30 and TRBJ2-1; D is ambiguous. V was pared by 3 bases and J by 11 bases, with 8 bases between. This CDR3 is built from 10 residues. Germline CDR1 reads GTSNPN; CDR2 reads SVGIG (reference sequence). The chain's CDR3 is CAWRARQQFF. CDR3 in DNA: TGTGCCTGGAGGGCCCGTCAGCAGTTCTTC.

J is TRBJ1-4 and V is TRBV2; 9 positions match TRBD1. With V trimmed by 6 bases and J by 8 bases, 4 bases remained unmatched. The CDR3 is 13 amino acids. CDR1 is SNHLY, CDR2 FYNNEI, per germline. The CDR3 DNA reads TGTGCCAGCAGGCCCACAGGGGGCGAAAAACTGTTTTTT. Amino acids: CASRPTGGEKLFF. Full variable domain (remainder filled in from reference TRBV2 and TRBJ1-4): EPEVTQTPSHQVTQMGQEVILRCVPISNHLYFYWYRQILGQKVEFLVSFYNNEISEKSEIFDDQFSVERPDGSNFTLKIRSTKLEDSAMYFCASRPTGGEKLFFGSGTQLSVL.

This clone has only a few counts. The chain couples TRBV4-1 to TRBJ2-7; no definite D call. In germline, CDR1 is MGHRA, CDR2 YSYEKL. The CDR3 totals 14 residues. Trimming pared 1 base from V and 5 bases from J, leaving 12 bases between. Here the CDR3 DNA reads TGCGCCAGCAGCCAAGGGCTCCCCCGGGACGAGCAGTACTTC. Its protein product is CASSQGLPRDEQYF.

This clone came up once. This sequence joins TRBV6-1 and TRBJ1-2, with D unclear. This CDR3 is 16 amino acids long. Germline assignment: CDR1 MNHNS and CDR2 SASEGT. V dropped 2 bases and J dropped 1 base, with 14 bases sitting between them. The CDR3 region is CASSERPEKGNYGYTF. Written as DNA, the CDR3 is TGTGCCAGCAGTGAACGTCCAGAGAAGGGTAACTATGGCTACACCTTC.

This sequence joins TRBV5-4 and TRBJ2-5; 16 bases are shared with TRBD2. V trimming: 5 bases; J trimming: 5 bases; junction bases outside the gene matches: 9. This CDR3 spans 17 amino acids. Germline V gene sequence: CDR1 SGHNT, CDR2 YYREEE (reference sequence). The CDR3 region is CASSPGTSGGAVETQYF. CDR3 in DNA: TGTGCCAGCAGTCCCGGGACTAGCGGGGGGGCTGTGGAGACCCAGTACTTC.

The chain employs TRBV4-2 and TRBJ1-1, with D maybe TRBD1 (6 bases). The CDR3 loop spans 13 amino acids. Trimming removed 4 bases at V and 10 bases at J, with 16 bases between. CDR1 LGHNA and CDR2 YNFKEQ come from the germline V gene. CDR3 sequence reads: CASSPGGGAGAFF. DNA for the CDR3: TGTGCCAGCAGCCCCGGGGGGGGCGCGGGAGCTTTCTTT.

The CDR3 protein is CASSLRTSGGFGNEQFF. Here the CDR3 DNA reads TGTGCCAGCAGCCTTAGAACTAGCGGAGGCTTTGGGAATGAGCAGTTCTTC. The V gene is TRBV5-6, the J gene TRBJ2-1; the match to TRBD2 covers 8 bases. Per the germline V gene, CDR1 is SGHDT and CDR2 is YYEEEE. J was trimmed by 7 bases and V by 4 bases; bases with no gene match: 16. This CDR3 is built from 17 residues. Looking up the rest from reference TRBV5-6 and TRBJ2-1 gives the full variable domain: DAGVTQSPTHLIKTRGQQVTLRCSPKSGHDTVSWYQQALGQGPQFIFQYYEEEERQRGNFPDRFSGHQFPNYSSELNVNALLLGDSALYLCASSLRTSGGFGNEQFFGPGTRLTVL.

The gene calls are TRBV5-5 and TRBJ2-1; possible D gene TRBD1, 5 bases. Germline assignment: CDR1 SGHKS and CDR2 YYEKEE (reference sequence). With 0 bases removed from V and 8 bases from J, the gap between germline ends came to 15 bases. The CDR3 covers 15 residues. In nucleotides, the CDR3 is TGTGCCAGCAGCTTGGAGTACAGGAACTTGGATGAGCAGTTCTTC. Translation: CASSLEYRNLDEQFF.

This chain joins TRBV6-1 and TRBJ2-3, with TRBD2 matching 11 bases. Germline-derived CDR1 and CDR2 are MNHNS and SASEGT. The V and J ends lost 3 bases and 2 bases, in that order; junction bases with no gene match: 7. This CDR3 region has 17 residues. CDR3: CASSEGTSGFLTDTQYF. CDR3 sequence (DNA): TGTGCCAGCAGTGAGGGGACTAGCGGTTTCCTCACAGATACGCAGTATTTT.